A single sample is the source of the 5 T cell receptor beta chains below, sequenced in a study of CD8 T cells in Susac syndrome. RNA totalling roughly 0.5 to 1 ug underwent reverse transcription with random hexamers. TCRdb itself ran the immunoSEQ multiplex PCR reads through MiXCR, one entry per CDR3 protein. This sample carries about 150,000 distinct CDR3 sequences, approximately 94% of them seen once, and the ten largest clones take around 0.08%. Sequencing was carried out using CD4+ T cells from PBMCs. These receptors came from a human donor in good health.

The chain joins TRBV9 to TRBJ2-2; tentatively, D is TRBD1 or TRBD2 (5 bases each). The CDR3 spans 17 residues. Trimming removed 3 bases from V and 0 bases from J, with 15 bases in between. Germline CDR1 and CDR2: SGDLS and YYNGEE. CDR3 in amino acids: CASSAHWDAANTGELFF. The CDR3 DNA sequence: TGTGCCAGCAGCGCTCATTGGGACGCCGCGAACACCGGGGAGCTGTTTTTT.

This chain joins TRBV15 and TRBJ2-7; D unresolved. V lost 0 bases to trimming and J lost 7 bases, with 16 bases between them. CDR1 LNHNV and CDR2 YYDKDF come from the germline V gene (reference sequence). The CDR3 is 15 residues long. For the CDR3, the DNA is TGTGCCACCAGCAGAGATGTCGCGTGGCGGCGGGAGCAGTACTTC. It codes for CATSRDVAWRREQYF.

The rearrangement links TRBV5-1 to TRBJ1-1; no definite D call. CDR3 length: 14 residues. Trimming stripped 5 bases from V and 0 bases from J, with 11 bases between. Per the germline V gene, CDR1 is SGHRS and CDR2 is YFSETQ. This CDR3 reads CASSESSMNTEAFF. For the CDR3, the DNA is TGCGCCAGCAGTGAGTCCAGCATGAACACTGAAGCTTTCTTT.

The rearrangement links TRBV27 to TRBJ1-5; possible D gene TRBD1, 5 bases. V shed 0 bases and J shed 5 bases, with 8 bases lying between them. The CDR3 has 14 residues. Germline CDR1 is MNHEY and CDR2 is SMNVEV (reference sequence). CDR3 coding DNA: TGTGCCAGCAGTTTATCATGGGGGGATCAGCCCCAGCATTTT. Its protein is CASSLSWGDQPQHF.

CDR3 sequence reads: CSVEAGVEAFF. The CDR3 region has the DNA TGCAGCGTTGAAGCAGGCGTTGAAGCTTTCTTT. The chain employs TRBV29-1 and TRBJ1-1; no clear D. With 1 base removed from V and 7 bases from J, the gap between germline ends came to 7 bases. The CDR3 totals 11 residues. CDR1 SQVTM and CDR2 ANQGSEA come from the germline V gene.